This T cell receptor beta chain derives from a study of blood T cell repertoires in COVID-19. Study information: Whether acute or convalescent, the COVID-19 samples came from the United States, Italy and Spain. Sample material is recorded as cDNA or gDNA derived from T cells, B-cell-depleted T cells, or PBMCs.

Original analysis: Reference gene primer amplification gave estimated nucleated cell counts. The table came from immunoSEQ multiplex PCR; TCRdb's copy has only in-frame clones and leaves some out. Clone size and the V and J calls come from that table; the DNA yielded D and trimming. The sample lists approximately 38,000 clones; more than 90% were seen once. CDR1 is LGHNA, CDR2 YSLEER, per germline. This CDR3 is built from 15 residues. The junction had 8 bases not matched to a gene; V was cut back by 3 bases and J by 5 bases. The sequence was obtained from a woman over 75 with acute or convalescent COVID-19. The chain couples TRBV4-3 to TRBJ1-2; 8 bases match TRBD1. Sequenced sample: peripheral blood. In nucleotides, the CDR3 is TGCGCCAGCAGCCACGCCGACAGGGGTAATTATGGCTACACCTTC. Its protein is CASSHADRGNYGYTF.